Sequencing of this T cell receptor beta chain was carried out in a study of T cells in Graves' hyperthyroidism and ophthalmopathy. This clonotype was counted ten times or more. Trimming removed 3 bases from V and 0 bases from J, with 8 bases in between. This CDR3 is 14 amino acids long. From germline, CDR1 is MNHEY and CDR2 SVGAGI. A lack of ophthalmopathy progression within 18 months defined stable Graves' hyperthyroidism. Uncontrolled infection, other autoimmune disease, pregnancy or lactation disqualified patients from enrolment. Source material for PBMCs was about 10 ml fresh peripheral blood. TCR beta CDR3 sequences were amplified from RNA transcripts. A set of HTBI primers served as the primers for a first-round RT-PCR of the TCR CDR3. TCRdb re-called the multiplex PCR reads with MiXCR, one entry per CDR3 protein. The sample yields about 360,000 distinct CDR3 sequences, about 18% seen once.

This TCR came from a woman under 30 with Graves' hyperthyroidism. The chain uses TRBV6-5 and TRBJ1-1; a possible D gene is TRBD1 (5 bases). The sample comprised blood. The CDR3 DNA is TGTGCCAGCAGTTATCCGGGGCTGAACACTGAAGCTTTCTTT. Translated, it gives CASSYPGLNTEAFF.